The 14 T cell receptor beta chains listed next were all sequenced from one sample in a study of T cell responses to AZD1222 COVID-19 vaccine. The repertoire was sequenced with immunoSEQ multiplex PCR; TCRdb's copy has only in-frame clones and lacks some. Here the sample spans about 140,000 clones, about nine tenths being singletons. Sequences were derived from peripheral blood, sampled on day 0 of AZD1222 vaccination. The origin of the receptors is an adult in good health.

The V and J genes are TRBV7-6 and TRBJ2-7; 8 bases are shared with TRBD1. V gave up 5 bases and J gave up 7 bases; unmatched junction bases: 13. The germline V gene has CDR1 SGHVS and CDR2 FNYEAQ. This CDR3 is 15 amino acids long. CDR3 amino acids: CASSPPGTGLGEQYF. The CDR3 region has the DNA TGTGCCAGCAGCCCTCCCGGGACAGGCTTGGGGGAGCAGTACTTC.

The rearrangement joins TRBV6-5 to TRBJ2-2; D not resolved. This CDR3 has 14 residues. Trimming took off 7 bases at V and 4 bases at J, with 13 bases between the two ends. Looked up from germline, CDR1 is MNHEY and CDR2 is SVGAGI. The CDR3 region is CASISTTTTGELFF. The CDR3 nucleotides are TGTGCCAGCATATCAACTACTACCACCGGGGAGCTGTTTTTT.

The chain joins TRBV7-8 to TRBJ2-3, with D perhaps TRBD2 (6 bases). The CDR3 has 15 amino acids. V lost 0 bases and J 4 bases, leaving 11 bases between the germline ends. The germline V gene encodes CDR1 SGHVS and CDR2 FQNEAQ. The CDR3 sequence: CASSLATSQADTQYF. Here the CDR3 DNA reads TGTGCCAGCAGCTTAGCGACTAGTCAAGCAGATACGCAGTATTTT.

This chain joins TRBV27 and TRBJ2-5; TRBD2 matches at 12 bases. The CDR3 is 18 amino acids. V gave up 2 bases and J gave up 2 bases; unmatched junction bases: 9. CDR1 and CDR2 from the germline V gene are MNHEY and SMNVEV (reference sequence). The CDR3 loop reads CASSLGALAGGFQETQYF. The CDR3 nucleotides read TGTGCCAGCAGTTTAGGTGCCCTAGCGGGAGGGTTTCAAGAGACCCAGTACTTC.

This rearrangement joins TRBV18 to TRBJ2-1; 7 bases match TRBD1. Germline V gives CDR1 KGHSH, CDR2 LQKENI. V dropped 2 bases and J dropped 5; count of bases not matched to a gene: 9. This CDR3 is 16 amino acids long. The CDR3, as DNA: TGTGCCAGCTCACCAAGTTTCCCCGGACAGGACAATGAGCAGTTCTTC. Its protein is CASSPSFPGQDNEQFF. Full variable domain (rest looked up from reference TRBV18 and TRBJ2-1): NAGVMQNPRHLVRRRGQEARLRCSPMKGHSHVYWYRQLPEEGLKFMVYLQKENIIDESGMPKERFSAEFPKEGPSILRIQQVVRGDSAAYFCASSPSFPGQDNEQFFGPGTRLTVL.

V is TRBV7-3 and J is TRBJ2-2, with D perhaps TRBD2 (5 bases). CDR1 SGHTA and CDR2 FQGTGA come from the germline V gene. V was cut by 5 bases and J by 1 base, with 14 bases left in between. The CDR3 is made up of 16 amino acids. DNA for the CDR3: TGTGCCAGCAGCGCCACCGGGAAAATGAACACCGGGGAGCTGTTTTTT. This translates into CASSATGKMNTGELFF.

The chain employs TRBV27 and TRBJ1-2; D gene uncertain. The CDR3 totals 13 residues. V gave up 2 bases and J gave up 8 bases, with 12 bases separating them. CDR1 and CDR2 (germline): MNHEY, SMNVEV (reference sequence). This CDR3 is CASSLEGRRGYTF. The CDR3 nucleotides are TGTGCCAGCAGTTTAGAGGGCCGGAGGGGCTACACCTTC.

The chain combines TRBV9 with TRBJ2-2; TRBD2 matches at 10 bases. The germline V gene encodes CDR1 SGDLS and CDR2 YYNGEE. The J segment lost 1 base and the V segment lost 0 bases, leaving 3 bases of the junction unmatched. The CDR3 is made up of 17 amino acids. The CDR3 reads CASSVASGGGNTGELFF. The DNA for the CDR3 is TGTGCCAGCAGCGTAGCTAGCGGGGGTGGGAACACCGGGGAGCTGTTTTTT.

The rearrangement uses TRBV3-1 (or the pseudogene TRBV3-2) and TRBJ1-1, with D possibly being TRBD1 (5 bases). Germline values: CDR1 LGHDT, CDR2 YNNKEL (reference sequence). V was trimmed by 1 base and J by 2 bases, leaving 14 bases between them. The CDR3 has 16 amino acids. The CDR3 loop is CASSQGQGRPNTEAFF. In nucleotides, the CDR3 is TGTGCCAGCAGCCAAGGTCAGGGACGGCCAAACACTGAAGCTTTCTTT.

The chain links TRBV12-3 or TRBV12-4 to TRBJ1-2; tentative D call: TRBD1 (5 bases). With 5 bases removed from V and 10 bases from J, the gap between germline ends came to 14 bases. There are 12 residues in the CDR3. CDR3 in DNA: TGTGCCAGCAGTGCCGGGACGTCTACCTACACCTTC. Translating gives CASSAGTSTYTF.

The J gene is TRBJ2-1, the V gene TRBV28; D is uncertain. In germline, CDR1 is MDHEN, CDR2 SYDVKM. Trimming took off 3 bases at V and 4 bases at J, with 4 bases between the two ends. The CDR3 length is 12 residues. The CDR3 spells CASSLTYNEQFF. The CDR3 DNA follows: TGTGCCAGCAGTTTGACTTACAATGAGCAGTTCTTC. Full variable domain (outside the CDR3, taken from reference TRBV28 and TRBJ2-1): DVKVTQSSRYLVKRTGEKVFLECVQDMDHENMFWYRQDPGLGLRLIYFSYDVKMKEKGDIPEGYSVSREKKERFSLILESASTNQTSMYLCASSLTYNEQFFGPGTRLTVL.

The chain employs TRBV9 and TRBJ1-1; 7 bases are shared with TRBD1. With 0 bases clipped from V and 4 bases from J, the junction kept 0 bases outside the gene matches. The length of the CDR3 is 13 residues. Germline V gene sequence: CDR1 SGDLS, CDR2 YYNGEE. The CDR3 sequence is CASSVDRGTEAFF. The CDR3 nucleotides are TGTGCCAGCAGCGTAGACAGGGGCACTGAAGCTTTCTTT.

CDR3 region: CASSLARIDEQFF. CDR3 coding DNA: TGTGCCAGCAGCTTAGCTCGGATCGATGAGCAGTTCTTC. This sequence joins TRBV7-2 and TRBJ2-1, with D hard to call. The CDR3 is 13 amino acids. Germline CDR1 is SGHTA and CDR2 is FQGNSA. V lost 0 bases, J lost 8 bases, and 8 bases lay in between.

The chain recombines TRBV6-4 with TRBJ2-7; D tentatively reads TRBD1 or TRBD2 (5 bases each). The CDR3 spans 13 residues. CDR1 is MRHNA, CDR2 SNTAGT, per germline. V shed 8 bases and J shed 3 bases, with 14 bases lying between them. CDR3 loop: CASGPGTSYEQYF. DNA for the CDR3: TGTGCCAGCGGACCGGGGACGAGCTACGAGCAGTACTTC.